A few counts support the clone carrying this T cell receptor (beta chain). Time point meaning: sample taken at primary tumor resection. Whole RNA, which was extracted from tumor, nontumor lung tissue or frozen PBMC, was sequenced without any cell sorting. 72 TRACERx patients with early, untreated non-small cell lung cancer donated samples. Trimming took 9 bases from V and 5 from J; bases not matched to a gene: 7. Germline values: CDR1 MDHEN, CDR2 SYDVKM. The CDR3 runs 13 residues. The data were obtained in a study of spatial heterogeneity in lung cancer. Overall study context: Detection consistently captured more beta-chain sequences than alpha-chain sequences. Each distinct TCR and UMI combination averaged more than ten appearances in raw reads.

Each CDR3 protein is one row after TCRdb ran MiXCR on the 5' RACE reads. The sample has 95,000 or so distinct CDR3 sequences, under 9% seen once. This TCR was recovered from a male donor with early-stage non-small cell lung cancer. The chain combines TRBV28 with TRBJ2-7; 10 bases map to TRBD2. The input for sequencing was PBMCs, taken at surgery. This CDR3 reads CASGAGGPHEQYF. CDR3 DNA: TGTGCCAGTGGAGCGGGAGGGCCCCACGAGCAGTACTTC.